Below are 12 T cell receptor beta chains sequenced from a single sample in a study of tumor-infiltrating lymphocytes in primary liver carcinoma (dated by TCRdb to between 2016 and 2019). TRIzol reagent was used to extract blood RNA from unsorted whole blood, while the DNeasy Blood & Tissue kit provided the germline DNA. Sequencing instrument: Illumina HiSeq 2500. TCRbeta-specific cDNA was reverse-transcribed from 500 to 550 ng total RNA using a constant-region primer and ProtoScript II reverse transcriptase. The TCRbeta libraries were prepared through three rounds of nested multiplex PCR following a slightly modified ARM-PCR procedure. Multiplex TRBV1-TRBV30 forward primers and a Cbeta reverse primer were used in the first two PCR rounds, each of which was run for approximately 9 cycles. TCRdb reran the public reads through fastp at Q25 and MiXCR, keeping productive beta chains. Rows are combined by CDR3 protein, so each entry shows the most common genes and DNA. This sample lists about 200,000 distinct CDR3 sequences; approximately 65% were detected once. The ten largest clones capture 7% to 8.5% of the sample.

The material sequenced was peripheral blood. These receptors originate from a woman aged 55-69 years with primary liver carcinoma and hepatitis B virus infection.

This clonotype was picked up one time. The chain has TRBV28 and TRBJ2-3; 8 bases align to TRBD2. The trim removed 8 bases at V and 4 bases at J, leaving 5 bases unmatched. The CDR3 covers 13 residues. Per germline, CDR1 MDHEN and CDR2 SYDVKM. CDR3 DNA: TGTGCCAGCGGTTCGGGGGGGGCAGATACGCAGTATTTT. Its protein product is CASGSGGADTQYF.

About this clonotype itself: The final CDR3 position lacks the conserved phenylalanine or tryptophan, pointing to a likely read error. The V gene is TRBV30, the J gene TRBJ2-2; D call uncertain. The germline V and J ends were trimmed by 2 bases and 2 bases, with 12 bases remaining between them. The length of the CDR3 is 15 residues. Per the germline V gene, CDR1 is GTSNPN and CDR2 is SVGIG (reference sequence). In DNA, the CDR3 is TGTGCCTGGAGTCGCAGGAACCTAAACACCGGGGAGCTGTTTCTT. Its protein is CAWSRRNLNTGELFL.

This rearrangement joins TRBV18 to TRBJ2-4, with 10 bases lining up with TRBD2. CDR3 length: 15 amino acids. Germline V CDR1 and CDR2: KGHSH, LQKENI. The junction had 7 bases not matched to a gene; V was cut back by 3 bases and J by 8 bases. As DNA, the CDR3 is TGTGCCAGCTCACCCTATCCGGGGACTAGCGACATTCAGTACTTC. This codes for CASSPYPGTSDIQYF.

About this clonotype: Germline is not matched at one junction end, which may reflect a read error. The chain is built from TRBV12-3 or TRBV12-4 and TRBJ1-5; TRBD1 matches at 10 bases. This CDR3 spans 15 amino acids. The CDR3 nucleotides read TGTACCAGCTTTATGACAGGGGGCCGTAATCAGCCCCAGCATTTT. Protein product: CTSFMTGGRNQPQHF.

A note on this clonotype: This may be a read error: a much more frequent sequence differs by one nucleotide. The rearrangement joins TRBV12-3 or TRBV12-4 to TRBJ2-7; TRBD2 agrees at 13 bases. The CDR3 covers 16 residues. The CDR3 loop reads CPSSSGLAGFSYEQYF. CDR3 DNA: TGTCCCAGCAGTTCGGGACTAGCGGGGTTCTCCTACGAGCAGTACTTC.

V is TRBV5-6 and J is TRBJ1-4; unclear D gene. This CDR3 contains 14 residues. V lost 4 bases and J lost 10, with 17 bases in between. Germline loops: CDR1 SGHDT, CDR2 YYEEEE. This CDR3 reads CASSGTRAAGKLFF. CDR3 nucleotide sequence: TGTGCCAGCAGCGGTACAAGGGCAGCTGGAAAACTGTTTTTT. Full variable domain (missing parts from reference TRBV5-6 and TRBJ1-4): DAGVTQSPTHLIKTRGQQVTLRCSPKSGHDTVSWYQQALGQGPQFIFQYYEEEERQRGNFPDRFSGHQFPNYSSELNVNALLLGDSALYLCASSGTRAAGKLFFGSGTQLSVL.

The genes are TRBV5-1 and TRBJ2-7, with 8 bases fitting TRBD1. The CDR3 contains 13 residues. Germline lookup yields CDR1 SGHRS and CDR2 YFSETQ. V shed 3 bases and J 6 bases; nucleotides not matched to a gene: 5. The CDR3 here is CASSSRTGIEQYF. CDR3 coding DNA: TGCGCCAGCAGCTCCAGGACAGGGATCGAGCAGTACTTC.

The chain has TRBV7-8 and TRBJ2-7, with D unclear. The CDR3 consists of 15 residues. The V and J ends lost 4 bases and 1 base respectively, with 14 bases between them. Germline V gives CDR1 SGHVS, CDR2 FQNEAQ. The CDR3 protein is CASSSLAVASYEQYF. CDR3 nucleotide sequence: TGTGCCAGCAGCTCCCTCGCGGTTGCGTCCTACGAGCAGTACTTC. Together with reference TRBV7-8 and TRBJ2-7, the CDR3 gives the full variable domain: GAGVSQSPRYKVAKRGQDVALRCDPISGHVSLFWYQQALGQGPEFLTYFQNEAQLDKSGLPSDRFFAERPEGSVSTLKIQRTQQEDSAVYLCASSSLAVASYEQYFGPGTRLTVT.

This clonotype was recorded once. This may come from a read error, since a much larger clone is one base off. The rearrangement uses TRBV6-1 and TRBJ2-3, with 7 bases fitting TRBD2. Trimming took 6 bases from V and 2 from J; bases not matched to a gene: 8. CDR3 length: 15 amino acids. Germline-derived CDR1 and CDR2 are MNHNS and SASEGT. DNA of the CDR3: TGTGCCAGCAGATCATTTAGCGGGTACACAGATACGCAGTATTTT. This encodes CASRSFSGYTDTQYF.

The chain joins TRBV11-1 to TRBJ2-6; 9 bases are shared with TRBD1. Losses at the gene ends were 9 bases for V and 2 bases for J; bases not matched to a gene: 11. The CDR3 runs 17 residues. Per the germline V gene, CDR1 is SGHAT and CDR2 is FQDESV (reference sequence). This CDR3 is CASSAGTGTPGANVLTF. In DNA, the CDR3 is TGTGCCAGTAGCGCCGGGACAGGGACTCCTGGGGCCAACGTCCTGACTTTC.

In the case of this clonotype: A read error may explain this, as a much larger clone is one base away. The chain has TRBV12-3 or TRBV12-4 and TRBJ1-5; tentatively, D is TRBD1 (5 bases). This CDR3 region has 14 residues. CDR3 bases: TGTGCCAGCAGTTTTAGGGACCTCTATCAGCCCCATCATTTT. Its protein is CASSFRDLYQPHHF.

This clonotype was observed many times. The CDR3 region is CASSYPQPNTEAFF. The CDR3 nucleotides read TGTGCCAGCAGTTACCCCCAACCGAACACTGAAGCTTTCTTT. The chain has TRBV6-6 and TRBJ1-1; no reliable D call. CDR3 length equals 14 residues. The V and J ends lost 2 bases and 1 base respectively, with 8 bases between them. Germline CDR1 reads MNHNY; CDR2 reads SVGAGI (reference sequence).